The rows below give T cell receptor beta chains drawn from one sample of a study of blood T cell repertoires in COVID-19. This table comes from immunoSEQ multiplex PCR, and its TCRdb copy is limited to in-frame clones, with some not included. The repertoire holds approximately 150,000 clones, 80% to 85% seen once, with about 5% in the top ten. Input material: PBMCs or T cells enriched from blood (not recorded which). The origin of the receptors is a man aged 65-85 years who had been exposed to COVID-19. The CDR3 runs from the conserved cysteine through the conserved F or W. A D gene is named only where the DNA matches it firmly. Rows may omit the clone size; those that give it use once, few, many or a size class.

abundance	v_gene	j_gene	d_gene	CDR3nt	CDR3aa
NA	TRBV28	TRBJ2-1	TRBD2	TGTGCCAGCAGTCTGGGAGGGCCCGATGAGCAGTTCTTC	CASSLGGPDEQFF
NA	TRBV4-2	TRBJ2-3	TRBD1	TGTGCCAGCAGCCGGCAGACAGGGGGCACAGATACGCAGTATTTT	CASSRQTGGTDTQYF
NA	TRBV27	TRBJ1-2	NA	TGTGCCAGCAGTTTAATCCCCGCCAGGGGCTATGGCTACACCTTC	CASSLIPARGYGYTF
NA	TRBV7-9	TRBJ2-4	NA	TGTGCCAGCAGCTTAGCGCCGGGAAACATTCAGTACTTC	CASSLAPGNIQYF
NA	TRBV24-1	TRBJ2-7	NA	TGTGCCACCAGTGAGGGAACAGGGTCAGGAGAGCAGTACTTC	CATSEGTGSGEQYF
NA	TRBV10-2	TRBJ1-5	TRBD1	TGCGCCAGCAGCCGGGACAGGGACAATCAGCCCCAGCATTTT	CASSRDRDNQPQHF
NA	TRBV5-1	TRBJ1-2	TRBD1	TGCGCCAGCAGACTTGGCCTCGGGGCAGGGGGTGGCTACACCTTC	CASRLGLGAGGGYTF
NA	TRBV9	TRBJ1-1	NA	TGTGCCAGCAGCACAGGGATGGGCACTGAAGCTTTCTTT	CASSTGMGTEAFF
NA	TRBV3-1/TRBV3-2	TRBJ2-2	TRBD1	TGTGCCAGCAGCCGCGGACTACAGGGGGCCGCGGACACCGGGGAGCTGTTTTTT	CASSRGLQGAADTGELFF
once	TRBV29-1	TRBJ2-7	TRBD2	TGCAGCTTGATAACGTGGCTAGCGGGCCACGAGCAGTACTTC	CSLITWLAGHEQYF
NA	TRBV12-3/TRBV12-4	TRBJ1-2	NA	TGTGCCAGCAGTTCAGGGTTCGGCTACACCTTC	CASSSGFGYTF
few	TRBV27	TRBJ2-1	TRBD2	TGTGCCAGCAGTTTTTTGGCGGGAGTAGTCCATGAGCAGTTCTTC	CASSFLAGVVHEQFF
NA	TRBV3-1/TRBV3-2	TRBJ2-7	NA	TGTGCCAGCAGCCAAGGTCGGTCCTCCTACGAGCAGTACTTC	CASSQGRSSYEQYF
few	TRBV10-3	TRBJ1-5	TRBD1	TGTGCCATCAGGGGGACAGCTAGCAATCAGCCCCAGCATTTT	CAIRGTASNQPQHF
NA	TRBV14	TRBJ1-6	NA	TGTGCCAGCAGCTTAAGAACCGGGACAACTAACCTCCACTTT	CASSLRTGTTNLHF
NA	TRBV6-5	TRBJ2-3	NA	TGTGCCAGCAGTTCGGCGGGGCTCAGCACAGATACGCAGTATTTT	CASSSAGLSTDTQYF
NA	TRBV18	TRBJ2-3	TRBD2	TGTGCCAGCTCACTGGGACTAGCGGGAGCTACAGATACGCAGTATTTT	CASSLGLAGATDTQYF
NA	TRBV5-1	TRBJ1-4	TRBD1	TGCGCCAGCAGCTTGTCAGTCCAGGGGGCAGGTGAAAAACTGTTTTTT	CASSLSVQGAGEKLFF
NA	TRBV3-1/TRBV3-2	TRBJ2-7	NA	TGTGCCAGCAGCCACAGGGCCCTGTCCTACGAGCAGTACTTC	CASSHRALSYEQYF
NA	TRBV4-3	TRBJ2-2	NA	TGCGCCAGCAGCCAAAACAGGGAGATCGGGGAGCTGTTTTTT	CASSQNREIGELFF
NA	TRBV19	TRBJ1-4	NA	TGTCCACGGGGGGGTGATGAAAAACTGTTTTTT	CPRGGDEKLFF
few	TRBV5-5	TRBJ1-1	TRBD1	TGTGCCAGCAGCCCCCCGGACAGGGAGAACACTGAAGCTTTCTTT	CASSPPDRENTEAFF
NA	TRBV5-1	TRBJ1-3	TRBD1	TGCGCCAGCAGCGAACAGGGGCAAGGAAACACCATATATTTT	CASSEQGQGNTIYF
NA	TRBV3-1/TRBV3-2	TRBJ1-1	NA	TGTGCCAGCAGCCCCCTAAGGGGGAACACTGAAGCTTTCTTT	CASSPLRGNTEAFF
NA	TRBV6-5	TRBJ1-1	NA	TGTGCCAGCAGCTGGACAGAAAACACTGAAGCTTTCTTT	CASSWTENTEAFF
NA	TRBV4-3	TRBJ1-1	TRBD1	TGCGCCAGCAGCCCGCAGGGACAGGCGAACACTGAAGCTTTCTTT	CASSPQGQANTEAFF
NA	TRBV28	TRBJ2-2	NA	TGTGCCAGCAGGAAGACAGGCGGGGGGGAGCTGTTTTTT	CASRKTGGGELFF
once	TRBV4-1	TRBJ1-5	TRBD1	TGCGCCAGCAGCCGGGAGGGACAGGGGATGTATCAGCCCCAGCATTTT	CASSREGQGMYQPQHF
NA	TRBV28	TRBJ1-6	TRBD1	TGTGCCAGCAGTGGGACAGTTTCCCCCCTCCACTTT	CASSGTVSPLHF
NA	TRBV3-1/TRBV3-2	TRBJ1-2	NA	TGTGCCAGCAGCCACACCCTCTCGACGGGCGGGGGTGGCTACACCTTC	CASSHTLSTGGGGYTF
NA	TRBV11-2	TRBJ1-1	NA	TGTGCCAGCAGCCCTAAGGGGGGGAGGGAGGACACTGAAGCTTTCTTT	CASSPKGGREDTEAFF
NA	TRBV5-4	TRBJ2-5	TRBD2	TGTGCCAGCAGCTGGGGAGGGGATCAGTACTTC	CASSWGGDQYF
NA	TRBV3-1/TRBV3-2	TRBJ2-7	TRBD1	TGTGCCAGCAGCGCCCGACAGGGGGCCTCTCCGAACGAGCAGTACTTC	CASSARQGASPNEQYF
NA	TRBV19	TRBJ1-4	TRBD1	TGTGCCAGTACTGTGACAGGGCCCAAGACTAATGAAAAACTGTTTTTT	CASTVTGPKTNEKLFF
NA	TRBV4-3	TRBJ2-2	NA	TGCGCCAGCAGCCAAGATCTGAGCGTTGCGAACACCGGGGAGCTGTTTTTT	CASSQDLSVANTGELFF
NA	TRBV29-1	TRBJ2-4	NA	TGCAGCGCTAGGGGGGGATCGAGAAACATTCAGTACTTC	CSARGGSRNIQYF
NA	TRBV28	TRBJ1-2	NA	TGTGCCAGCACGGGACTGACCCCCTATGGCTACACCTTC	CASTGLTPYGYTF